What follows are 18 T cell receptor beta chains derived from one specimen sequenced in a study of cytomegalovirus exposure and HLA in healthy donors. Assay: immunoSEQ multiplex PCR; the TCRdb copy retains only in-frame clones and omits some. The top ten clones hold under 0.75% of a sample with over 70,000 clones, about 95% of them seen once. The sequenced sample consisted of PBMCs. The receptor source for this set is a woman between 18 and 29 years old in good health and CMV-seronegative.

The chain employs TRBV27 and TRBJ1-4, with 10 bases matching TRBD1. The CDR3 extends over 14 amino acids. Germline lookup yields CDR1 MNHEY and CDR2 SMNVEV (reference sequence). V lost 7 bases and J lost 7; bases outside the gene matches: 6. The CDR3 region has the DNA TGTGCCAGCACTAGACAGGGGGCTGGTGAAAAACTGTTTTTT. This gives the protein CASTRQGAGEKLFF.

The rearrangement joins TRBV15 to TRBJ1-2; no firm D call. V shed 4 bases and J shed 0 bases, with 9 bases lying between them. This CDR3 has 14 residues. Germline-derived CDR1 and CDR2 are LNHNV and YYDKDF (reference sequence). This CDR3 reads CATSTRSANYGYTF. The CDR3 DNA follows: TGTGCCACCAGCACGAGATCTGCTAACTATGGCTACACCTTC.

The CDR3 sequence: CASSSTVDYGYTF. CDR3 sequence (DNA): TGTGCCAGCAGTTCCACAGTAGACTATGGCTACACCTTC. This chain links TRBV7-2 with TRBJ1-2, with D unclear. Germline CDR1 and CDR2: SGHTA and FQGNSA. V was cut by 6 bases and J by 3 bases, with 11 bases left in between. This CDR3 contains 13 residues.

Regarding this clone: This CDR3 is also generated by other DNA sequences in the sample. The chain couples TRBV27 to TRBJ2-4; D is unresolved. Trimming left V 3 bases short and J 1 base short, with 10 bases between. The germline V gene has CDR1 MNHEY and CDR2 SMNVEV (reference sequence). The CDR3 runs 15 residues. The CDR3: CASSLKPEAKNIQYF. Written as DNA, the CDR3 is TGTGCCAGCAGTTTGAAGCCGGAGGCCAAAAACATTCAGTACTTC.

The chain uses TRBV18 and TRBJ1-3; D may be TRBD1 (5 bases). This CDR3 has 16 amino acids. CDR1 is KGHSH and CDR2 is LQKENI in the germline V gene. V was clipped by 3 bases and J by 0 bases, with 12 bases between them. The CDR3 bases are TGTGCCAGCTCACCCCTGTGGGGGGGCTCTGGAAACACCATATATTTT. Its translation: CASSPLWGGSGNTIYF.

V usage is TRBV30 and J usage is TRBJ1-1, with 9 bases identical to TRBD1. Germline CDR1 and CDR2: GTSNPN and SVGIG (reference sequence). The CDR3 totals 13 residues. J gave up 11 bases and V 2 bases, and 9 bases lay outside the gene matches. The DNA for the CDR3 is TGTGCCTGGAGTTTCGGACAGGGGAGAGAGGCTTTCTTT. This sequence encodes CAWSFGQGREAFF.

The J gene is TRBJ2-1, the V gene TRBV5-1; 12 bases agree with TRBD2. V was pared by 3 bases and J by 1 base, with 11 bases of the junction left unmatched. The CDR3 covers 19 residues. Germline assignment: CDR1 SGHRS and CDR2 YFSETQ. CDR3 bases: TGCGCCAGCAGCTCACAAGGGACTAGCGGGTCCTCATCCTACAATGAGCAGTTCTTC. This gives the protein CASSSQGTSGSSSYNEQFF.

This clone was counted a single time. This rearrangement joins TRBV10-2 to TRBJ2-3; 11 positions agree with TRBD2. Germline V gene data show CDR1 as WSHSY and CDR2 as SAAADI. V was clipped by 7 bases and J by 1 base; unmatched bases: 1. The CDR3 covers 14 residues. CDR3 in amino acids: CASKTSGGTDTQYF. DNA of the CDR3: TGCGCCAGCAAGACTAGCGGGGGCACAGATACGCAGTATTTT.

The chain joins TRBV2 to TRBJ1-2, with D possibly matching TRBD1 (6 bases). CDR3 length equals 13 residues. The V end lost 8 bases, the J end lost 3 bases, and 13 bases lay between the germline ends. CDR1 SNHLY and CDR2 FYNNEI come from the germline V gene. The CDR3 region has the DNA TGTGCCAGCTGGACAGTCGTACACTATGGCTACACCTTC. Protein product: CASWTVVHYGYTF. The full variable domain, with the rest looked up from reference TRBV2 and TRBJ1-2, is EPEVTQTPSHQVTQMGQEVILRCVPISNHLYFYWYRQILGQKVEFLVSFYNNEISEKSEIFDDQFSVERPDGSNFTLKIRSTKLEDSAMYFCASWTVVHYGYTFGSGTRLTVV.

In regard to this clone: One junction end does not reproduce the germline sequence, and a read error may be involved. The chain joins TRBV7-7 to TRBJ2-1, with a weak D call TRBD2 (6 bases). Per germline, CDR1 SSHAT and CDR2 FNYEAQ (reference sequence). The CDR3 is 15 residues long. In DNA, the CDR3 is TGTGCTAGCAGCTTAACAGCGTGGGGGGACAATGAGCAGTTCTTC. Its translation: CASSLTAWGDNEQFF.

The gene calls are TRBV4-1 and TRBJ2-7, with a tentative D call TRBD1 (6 bases). The CDR3 runs 14 residues. The ends were cut back, 1 base at V and 6 bases at J, with 13 bases in the middle. Germline V gives CDR1 MGHRA, CDR2 YSYEKL. The CDR3 region has the DNA TGCGCCAGCAGCCAAGTAGGGTCAGGGGCCGAGCAGTACTTC. Amino acid sequence: CASSQVGSGAEQYF.

J is TRBJ2-1 and V is TRBV27; TRBD2 aligns across 15 bases. This CDR3 contains 17 residues. Germline values: CDR1 MNHEY, CDR2 SMNVEV (reference sequence). V lost 5 bases and J lost 11; bases outside the gene matches: 13. The CDR3 nucleotides read TGTGCCAGCAGTCCCGTTAGGACTAGCGGGGGGGCCTTGAAGCAGTTCTTC. Translated: CASSPVRTSGGALKQFF.

This sequence joins TRBV28 and TRBJ2-7; D possibly corresponds to TRBD1 (6 bases). This CDR3 contains 13 residues. V lost 6 bases and J lost 2, with 11 bases in between. CDR1 MDHEN and CDR2 SYDVKM come from the germline V gene. The CDR3 bases are TGTGCCAGCAGGGGGACACCGACCTACGAGCAGTACTTC. Protein sequence: CASRGTPTYEQYF.

The chain joins TRBV28 to TRBJ2-7, with TRBD1 matching 9 bases. Germline values: CDR1 MDHEN, CDR2 SYDVKM. V lost 1 base, J lost 5 bases, and 6 bases stayed unmatched. The CDR3 length is 15 residues. The CDR3 spells CASSLYRTGDDEQYF. CDR3 nucleotide sequence: TGTGCCAGCAGTTTATACCGGACAGGGGACGACGAGCAGTACTTC.

The chain has TRBV4-1 and TRBJ2-5; TRBD1 agrees at 7 bases. V was pared by 3 bases and J by 2 bases, with 3 bases of the junction left unmatched. Germline V lookup: CDR1 MGHRA, CDR2 YSYEKL. This CDR3 region has 14 residues. CDR3 in DNA: TGCGCCAGCAGCCATCCGGGACAGCAAGAGACCCAGTACTTC. This encodes CASSHPGQQETQYF.

The chain has TRBV7-3 and TRBJ2-2; 7 positions agree with TRBD1. Trimming took 6 bases from V and 3 from J; bases not matched to a gene: 4. Germline V gives CDR1 SGHTA, CDR2 FQGTGA. This CDR3 is 14 amino acids long. The CDR3 DNA reads as TGTGCCAGCAGGGGGACAGTCCACACCGGGGAGCTGTTTTTT. Translated, it gives CASRGTVHTGELFF.

This sequence joins TRBV5-6 and TRBJ2-5, with D possibly being TRBD2 (7 bases). From germline, CDR1 is SGHDT and CDR2 YYEEEE. CDR3 length: 16 amino acids. The V gene lost 3 bases and the J gene lost 2 bases, with 17 bases spanning the gap. This CDR3 reads CASSSAGRGLQETQYF. CDR3 DNA: TGTGCCAGCAGCTCCGCGGGGCGGGGGCTACAAGAGACCCAGTACTTC.

The chain has TRBV7-8 and TRBJ1-2, with 9 bases lining up with TRBD1. V trimming: 2 bases; J trimming: 4 bases; junction bases outside the gene matches: 8. The CDR3 covers 16 residues. Germline V gene lookup returns CDR1 SGHVS and CDR2 FQNEAQ. The CDR3 bases are TGTGCCAGCAGCTTAACCGGGACAGGGCGTATCTATGGCTACACCTTC. Residues: CASSLTGTGRIYGYTF.